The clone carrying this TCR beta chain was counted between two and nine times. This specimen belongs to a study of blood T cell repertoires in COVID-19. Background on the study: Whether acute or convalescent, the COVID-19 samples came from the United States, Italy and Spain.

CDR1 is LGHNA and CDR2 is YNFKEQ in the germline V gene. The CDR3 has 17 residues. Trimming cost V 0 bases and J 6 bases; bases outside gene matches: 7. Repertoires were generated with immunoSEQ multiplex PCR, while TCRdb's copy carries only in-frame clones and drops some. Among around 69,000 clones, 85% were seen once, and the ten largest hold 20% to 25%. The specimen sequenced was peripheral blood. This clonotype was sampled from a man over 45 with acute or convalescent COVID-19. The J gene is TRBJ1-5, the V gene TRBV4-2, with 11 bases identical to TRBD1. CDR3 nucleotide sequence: TGTGCCAGCAGCCAAGAGGGGCCGGGACAGGGGGGTCAGCCCCAGCATTTT. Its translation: CASSQEGPGQGGQPQHF.